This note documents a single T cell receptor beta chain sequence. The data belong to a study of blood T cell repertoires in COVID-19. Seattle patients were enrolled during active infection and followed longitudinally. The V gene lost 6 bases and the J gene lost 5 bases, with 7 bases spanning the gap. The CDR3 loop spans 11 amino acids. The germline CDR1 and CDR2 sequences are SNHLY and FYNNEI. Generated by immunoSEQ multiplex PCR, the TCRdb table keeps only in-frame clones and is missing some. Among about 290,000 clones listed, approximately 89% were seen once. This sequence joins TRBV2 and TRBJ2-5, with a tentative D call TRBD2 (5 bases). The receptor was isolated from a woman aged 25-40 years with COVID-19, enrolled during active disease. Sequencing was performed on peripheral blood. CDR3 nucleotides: TGTGCCAGCAGCGGCGGGGAGACCCAGTACTTC. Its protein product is CASSGGETQYF.